The 30 T cell receptor beta chains presented below share a single source sample, sequenced in a study of OX40 agonist ivuxolimab in advanced cancers. Using immunoSEQ multiplex PCR, the repertoire was profiled, and TCRdb retains in-frame clones only, with some absent. The sample lists 95,000 to 150,000 clones, 85% to 90% occurring once. The starting material was CD4+ or CD8+ T cells sorted from blood, obtained in a trial of the OX40 agonist ivuxolimab. All receptors come from an adult with an advanced solid tumor such as melanoma, head and neck, liver or kidney cancer.

This clone was detected only a few times. A read error may produce the germline difference seen at one junction end. This rearrangement joins TRBV7-2 to TRBJ1-5; TRBD1 aligns across 7 bases. The V gene's germline CDR1 is SGHTA and CDR2 FQGNSA. This CDR3 region has 17 residues. The CDR3 reads CASSPRGPGLGNQPQHF. DNA of the CDR3: TGTGCCAGCAGCCCTAGGGGGCCAGGGTTGGGAAATCAACCCCAGCATTTT.

This chain joins TRBV5-1 and TRBJ2-1, with D hard to call. The CDR3 totals 12 residues. V lost 0 bases and J 7 bases, leaving 5 bases between the germline ends. Looked up from germline, CDR1 is SGHRS and CDR2 is YFSETQ. This chain's CDR3 is CASSLDPNEQFF. The CDR3 region has the DNA TGCGCCAGCAGCTTGGACCCGAATGAGCAGTTCTTC.

This sequence joins TRBV10-1 and TRBJ1-4; D is possibly TRBD1 (5 bases). The CDR3 has 14 residues. Germline V CDR1 and CDR2: WNHNN, SYGVQD (reference sequence). The V gene lost 6 bases and the J gene lost 7 bases, with 15 bases spanning the gap. The CDR3 loop reads CASSRGEGCEKLFF. Here the CDR3 DNA reads TGCGCCAGCAGCCGAGGGGAGGGTTGTGAAAAACTGTTTTTT.

The gene calls are TRBV10-3 and TRBJ2-5; 7 bases align to TRBD1. The germline V gene encodes CDR1 ENHRY and CDR2 SYGVKD. V was pared by 11 bases and J by 4 bases, with 13 bases of the junction left unmatched. The CDR3 is 14 amino acids. CDR3 nucleotides: TGTGCCCCGGAGAGTGGACAGGAAGCAGAGACCCAGTACTTC. Translation: CAPESGQEAETQYF.

The genes are TRBV6-6 and TRBJ1-1; TRBD1 is a possible D gene (6 bases). This CDR3 is 15 amino acids long. V was trimmed by 7 bases and J by 0 bases, leaving 15 bases between them. Germline CDR1 is MNHNY and CDR2 is SVGAGI (reference sequence). Here the CDR3 reads CASISGDRLNTEAFF. In DNA, the CDR3 is TGTGCCAGCATTTCCGGAGACAGGTTGAACACTGAAGCTTTCTTT.

The chain uses TRBV7-2 and TRBJ1-1; no clear D gene. V lost 2 bases, J lost 3 bases, and 7 bases lay in between. The CDR3 extends over 13 amino acids. Germline V gene lookup returns CDR1 SGHTA and CDR2 FQGNSA. In DNA, the CDR3 is TGTGCCAGCAGCTTATCTGAGGACACTGAAGCTTTCTTT. The encoded protein is CASSLSEDTEAFF.

This clone was recorded only once. V gene TRBV28 combines with J gene TRBJ2-7; 10 bases are a match to TRBD2. This CDR3 comprises 17 residues. Trimming took 0 bases from V and 5 from J; bases not matched to a gene: 10. Germline V gene lookup returns CDR1 MDHEN and CDR2 SYDVKM. CDR3 in amino acids: CASSLWFGTSVFDEQYF. For the CDR3, the DNA is TGTGCCAGCAGTTTATGGTTTGGGACTAGCGTCTTCGACGAGCAGTACTTC.

The rearrangement uses TRBV5-4 and TRBJ2-3, with D possibly matching TRBD1 (6 bases). CDR1 and CDR2 from the germline V gene are SGHNT and YYREEE (reference sequence). Trimming left V 4 bases short and J 0 bases short, with 12 bases between. The CDR3 is 15 amino acids. CDR3 nucleotide sequence: TGTGCCAGCAGCCCTGGACAGCTCAGCACAGATACGCAGTATTTT. The encoded protein is CASSPGQLSTDTQYF.

The rearrangement uses TRBV11-2 and TRBJ2-5; 11 nucleotides match TRBD2. The V and J ends lost 1 base and 5 bases, in that order; junction bases with no gene match: 3. The germline gives CDR1 SGHAT, CDR2 FQNNGV. CDR3 length: 15 amino acids. CDR3 in DNA: TGTGCCAGCAGCTTAGGACTAGCGGGGTCGGAGACCCAGTACTTC. Its translation: CASSLGLAGSETQYF.

The rearrangement links TRBV25-1 to TRBJ1-2, with D uncertain. The CDR3 runs 11 residues. V was pared by 2 bases and J by 5 bases, with 3 bases between. The V gene's germline CDR1 is MGHDK and CDR2 SYGVNS. Here the CDR3 DNA reads TGTGCCAGCAGTGAACGATATGGCTACACCTTC. Its protein product is CASSERYGYTF.

The rearrangement links TRBV19 to TRBJ1-4, with D unresolved. The V and J ends lost 3 bases and 8 bases respectively, with 16 bases between them. CDR1 LNHDA and CDR2 SQIVND come from the germline V gene (reference sequence). The CDR3 totals 15 residues. CDR3: CASSILHTTLEKLFF. Here the CDR3 DNA reads TGTGCCAGTAGTATTCTACACACCACTTTGGAAAAACTGTTTTTT.

The chain carries TRBV6-1 and TRBJ1-2, with D hard to call. The V gene lost 7 bases and the J gene lost 8 bases, with 14 bases spanning the gap. Germline assignment: CDR1 MNHNS and CDR2 SASEGT. The CDR3 is 12 residues long. CDR3 sequence: CASKPFLGGYTF. For the CDR3, the DNA is TGTGCCAGCAAACCATTTTTAGGGGGCTACACCTTC.

This clone was found once. V usage is TRBV7-2 and J usage is TRBJ1-6; D gene ambiguous. V gave up 5 bases and J gave up 7 bases, with 15 bases separating them. This CDR3 has 15 amino acids. Germline V lookup: CDR1 SGHTA, CDR2 FQGNSA. CDR3 sequence: CASSADMGRNSPLHF. The CDR3 DNA follows: TGTGCCAGCAGCGCCGACATGGGTAGAAATTCACCCCTCCACTTT.

The rearrangement uses TRBV4-3 and TRBJ2-1; D gene uncertain. In germline, CDR1 is LGHNA, CDR2 YSLEER. V was cut by 5 bases and J by 5 bases, with 22 bases left in between. The length of the CDR3 is 17 residues. CDR3 in amino acids: CASSTRVLSGVNNEQFF. The CDR3 nucleotides read TGCGCCAGCAGCACCCGGGTTCTTTCGGGCGTTAACAATGAGCAGTTCTTC.

The rearrangement joins TRBV14 to TRBJ1-1; D is ambiguous. Trimming took 2 bases from V and 1 from J, leaving 5 bases between them. Germline CDR1 and CDR2: SGHDN and FVKESK. There are 13 residues in the CDR3. The CDR3 DNA sequence: TGTGCCAGCAGCCAATCCAGGAACACTGAAGCTTTCTTT. Encoded protein: CASSQSRNTEAFF.

This clone has just one count. This chain connects TRBV6-1 to TRBJ1-1, with D possibly matching TRBD1 (6 bases). The CDR3 consists of 14 residues. Trimming took off 2 bases at V and 3 bases at J, with 10 bases between the two ends. Germline-derived CDR1 and CDR2 are MNHNS and SASEGT. The CDR3 DNA reads TGTGCCAGCAGTGAATCCAGGGGTCACACTGAAGCTTTCTTT. This codes for CASSESRGHTEAFF.

V gene TRBV7-2 combines with J gene TRBJ1-2, with 9 positions matching TRBD1. The germline CDR1 and CDR2 sequences are SGHTA and FQGNSA. The CDR3 is 13 amino acids. The ends lost 5 bases at V and 6 bases at J; junction bases unmatched: 4. CDR3 coding DNA: TGTGCCAGCAGCGGTCGGACAGGGGATGGCTACACCTTC. It translates to CASSGRTGDGYTF.

V usage is TRBV7-9 and J usage is TRBJ2-3, with a weak D call TRBD2 (5 bases). V dropped 5 bases and J dropped 1 base, with 16 bases sitting between them. CDR3 length: 16 residues. CDR1 SEHNR and CDR2 FQNEAQ come from the germline V gene (reference sequence). The chain's CDR3 is CASSQNRGLGTDTQYF. CDR3 nucleotides: TGTGCCAGCAGCCAAAACCGTGGACTGGGCACAGATACGCAGTATTTT.

This clone was counted a single time. The rearrangement links TRBV19 to TRBJ2-5; D perhaps matches TRBD1 (6 bases). This CDR3 comprises 15 residues. CDR1 LNHDA and CDR2 SQIVND come from the germline V gene (reference sequence). Trimming removed 6 bases from V and 6 bases from J, with 20 bases in between. CDR3 region: CASSPTGTLGKTQYF. CDR3 sequence (DNA): TGTGCCAGTAGCCCTACAGGGACGCTGGGGAAGACCCAGTACTTC.

The chain combines TRBV28 with TRBJ2-3; tentative D call: TRBD1 (6 bases). V lost 4 bases to trimming and J lost 6 bases, with 14 bases between them. Germline values: CDR1 MDHEN, CDR2 SYDVKM. The CDR3 contains 14 residues. The CDR3 DNA reads as TGTGCCAGCAGTTCTGGGGGCAAGAGGGATACGCAGTATTTT. Amino acids: CASSSGGKRDTQYF.

This clone was counted between two and nine times. The chain recombines TRBV9 with TRBJ2-5, with D unresolved. V lost 0 bases and J 5 bases, leaving 11 bases between the germline ends. The CDR3 covers 14 residues. Germline lookup yields CDR1 SGDLS and CDR2 YYNGEE. DNA for the CDR3: TGTGCCAGCAGCGTAGTGGGGTTCTCTGAGACCCAGTACTTC. Protein sequence: CASSVVGFSETQYF.

The V gene is TRBV6-1, the J gene TRBJ2-5; possible D gene TRBD2, 6 bases. This CDR3 comprises 16 residues. With 0 bases removed from V and 1 base from J, the gap between germline ends came to 12 bases. Germline assignment: CDR1 MNHNS and CDR2 SASEGT. The CDR3 DNA is TGTGCCAGCAGTGAAGCGCTAGCGTTCGTCCAAGAGACCCAGTACTTC. It translates to CASSEALAFVQETQYF.

V usage is TRBV18 and J usage is TRBJ2-5; D possibly uses TRBD1 or TRBD2 (7 bases each). Germline V lookup: CDR1 KGHSH, CDR2 LQKENI. V shed 3 bases and J shed 9 bases, with 26 bases lying between them. This CDR3 is built from 17 residues. The CDR3 here is CASSPQADRDAREAQYF. The CDR3 DNA reads as TGTGCCAGCTCACCCCAAGCTGACAGGGACGCTCGGGAGGCCCAGTACTTC. Full variable domain (missing parts from reference TRBV18 and TRBJ2-5): NAGVMQNPRHLVRRRGQEARLRCSPMKGHSHVYWYRQLPEEGLKFMVYLQKENIIDESGMPKERFSAEFPKEGPSILRIQQVVRGDSAAYFCASSPQADRDAREAQYFGPGTRLLVL.

This clone was observed a handful of times. The chain joins TRBV29-1 to TRBJ2-1; TRBD1 might be the D (6 bases). Trimming removed 3 bases from V and 8 bases from J, with 17 bases in between. Looked up from germline, CDR1 is SQVTM and CDR2 is ANQGSEA. The CDR3 length is 14 residues. CDR3: CSVDRSGAIHEQFF. In DNA form, the CDR3 reads TGCAGCGTTGATAGGTCAGGGGCCATCCATGAGCAGTTCTTC.

The rearrangement joins TRBV5-1 to TRBJ2-7; tentative D call: TRBD1 (6 bases). This CDR3 contains 13 residues. The V gene's germline CDR1 is SGHRS and CDR2 YFSETQ. The V end was cut by 2 bases, the J end by 2 bases, with 8 bases between. The CDR3 region is CASSFDRTYEQYF. DNA of the CDR3: TGCGCCAGCAGCTTTGACAGGACCTACGAGCAGTACTTC.

The chain recombines TRBV2 with TRBJ2-7; 12 bases align to TRBD1. V shed 6 bases, J shed 4 bases, and the junction held 7 bases outside the gene matches. The CDR3 spans 15 residues. Germline CDR1 and CDR2: SNHLY and FYNNEI. The CDR3 DNA reads as TGTGCCAGCAGGGCCGGGACAGGGGGCGCGTACGAGCAGTACTTC. Translating gives CASRAGTGGAYEQYF.

A single count supports this clone. This chain joins TRBV10-3 and TRBJ2-7; maybe TRBD2 (6 bases). The CDR3 runs to 12 residues. The V and J ends lost 10 bases and 4 bases respectively, with 14 bases between them. Germline CDR1 ENHRY, CDR2 SYGVKD. DNA of the CDR3: TGTGCCACTGGAGGGGAGGCTTACGAGCAGTACTTC. Translating it yields CATGGEAYEQYF.

This chain uses TRBV7-2 with TRBJ2-3; 8 bases agree with TRBD2. V gave up 5 bases and J gave up 8 bases; unmatched junction bases: 6. There are 13 residues in the CDR3. Germline assignment: CDR1 SGHTA and CDR2 FQGNSA. As DNA, the CDR3 is TGTGCCAGCAGCCGGGGGGGGTCGGGTACGCAGTATTTT. Translation gives CASSRGGSGTQYF.

CDR3 sequence reads: CASIRDRVNEQFF. CDR3 sequence (DNA): TGTGCCAGCATCCGGGACAGGGTCAATGAGCAGTTCTTC. J is TRBJ2-1 and V is TRBV5-6; 9 bases fit TRBD1. Germline CDR1 is SGHDT and CDR2 is YYEEEE. The CDR3 has 13 residues. The junction had 4 bases not matched to a gene; V was cut back by 6 bases and J by 6 bases.

The chain links TRBV7-2 to TRBJ2-5; D possibly corresponds to TRBD1 (6 bases). The V end lost 5 bases, the J end lost 0 bases, and 10 bases lay between the germline ends. This CDR3 spans 14 amino acids. Germline lookup yields CDR1 SGHTA and CDR2 FQGNSA. CDR3 amino acids: CASSKDSYQETQYF. The CDR3 DNA reads TGTGCCAGCAGCAAGGACAGCTACCAAGAGACCCAGTACTTC.